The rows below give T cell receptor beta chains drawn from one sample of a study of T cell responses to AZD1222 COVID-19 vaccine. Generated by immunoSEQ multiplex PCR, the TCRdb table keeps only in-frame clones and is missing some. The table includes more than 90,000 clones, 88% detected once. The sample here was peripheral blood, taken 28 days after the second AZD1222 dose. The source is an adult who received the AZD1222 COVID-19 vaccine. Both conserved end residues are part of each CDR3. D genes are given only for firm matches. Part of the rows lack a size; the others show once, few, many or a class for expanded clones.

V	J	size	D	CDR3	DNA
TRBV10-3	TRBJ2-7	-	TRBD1	CAISEGTGGYEQYF	TGTGCCATCAGTGAAGGAACAGGGGGCTACGAGCAGTACTTC
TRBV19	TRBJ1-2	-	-	CASSIGPRDIGTLNYGYTF	TGTGCCAGTAGTATCGGTCCCCGGGACATCGGGACGTTAAACTATGGCTACACCTTC
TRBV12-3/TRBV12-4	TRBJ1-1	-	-	CASSRRGGEAFF	TGTGCCAGCAGCCGGAGGGGCGGTGAAGCTTTCTTT
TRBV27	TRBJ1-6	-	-	CASSSYGGSPLHF	TGTGCCAGCAGTTCGTATGGGGGTTCACCCCTCCACTTT
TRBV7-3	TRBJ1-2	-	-	CASSEDMDYGYTF	TGTGCCAGCAGCGAAGACATGGACTATGGCTACACCTTC
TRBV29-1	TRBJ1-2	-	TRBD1	CSVRDRGGYTF	TGCAGCGTCCGGGACAGGGGAGGCTACACCTTC
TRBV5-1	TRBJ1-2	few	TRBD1	CASSVTGGGLGGYTF	TGCGCCAGCAGCGTGACAGGGGGCGGGTTAGGTGGCTACACCTTC
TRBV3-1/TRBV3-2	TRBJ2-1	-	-	CASSQGPSWYEQFF	TGTGCCAGCAGCCAAGGGCCCAGCTGGTATGAGCAGTTCTTC
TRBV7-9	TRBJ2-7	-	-	CASSLVYEQYF	TGTGCCAGCAGCTTAGTCTACGAGCAGTACTTC
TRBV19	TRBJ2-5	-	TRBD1	CASSLTGTGGGTQYF	TGTGCCAGTAGCCTAACCGGGACAGGGGGTGGGACCCAGTACTTC
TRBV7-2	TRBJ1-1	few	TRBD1	CASSRTGIMNTEAFF	TGTGCCAGCAGTCGGACAGGGATCATGAACACTGAAGCTTTCTTT
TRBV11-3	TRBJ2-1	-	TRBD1	CASSLARTGSASSSYNEQFF	TGTGCCAGCAGCTTAGCCCGGACAGGGTCCGCCTCGAGCTCCTACAATGAGCAGTTCTTC
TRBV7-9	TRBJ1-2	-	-	CASTKGGNYGYTF	TGTGCCAGCACCAAGGGGGGGAACTATGGCTACACCTTC
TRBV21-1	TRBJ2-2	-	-	CASSKADRVGNTGELFF	TGTGCCAGCAGCAAAGCAGACAGGGTAGGGAACACCGGGGAGCTGTTTTTT
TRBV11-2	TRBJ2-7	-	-	CASSDMGGRLYEQYF	TGTGCCAGCAGCGATATGGGGGGCCGGCTGTACGAGCAGTACTTC
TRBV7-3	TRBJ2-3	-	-	CASSLLWTDTQYF	TGTGCCAGCAGCTTACTATGGACAGATACGCAGTATTTT
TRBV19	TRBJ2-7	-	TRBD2	CASSYPSGRAYEQYF	TGTGCCAGTAGTTACCCCAGCGGGAGGGCCTACGAGCAGTACTTC
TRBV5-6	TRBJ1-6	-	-	CASSSDQGFANSPLHF	TGTGCCAGCAGCTCGGACCAGGGTTTTGCTAATTCACCCCTCCACTTT
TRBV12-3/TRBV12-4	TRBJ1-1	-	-	CASSFQGNEAFF	TGTGCCAGCAGTTTTCAGGGGAATGAAGCTTTCTTT
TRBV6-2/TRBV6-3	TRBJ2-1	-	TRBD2	CASSTNSGIGFNEQFF	TGTGCCAGCAGTACAAATAGCGGGATAGGGTTCAATGAGCAGTTCTTC
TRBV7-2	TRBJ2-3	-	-	CASSLTSRGDTQYF	TGTGCCAGCAGCTTAACGAGTCGTGGAGATACGCAGTATTTT
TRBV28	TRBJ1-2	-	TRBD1	CASSLGAGGSYGYTF	TGTGCCAGCAGTTTAGGGGCAGGGGGAAGCTATGGCTACACCTTC
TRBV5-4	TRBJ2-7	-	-	CASSSPGNEQYF	TGTGCCAGCAGCTCCCCGGGGAACGAGCAGTACTTC
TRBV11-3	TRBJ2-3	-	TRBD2	CASGEGTTDTQYF	TGTGCCAGCGGGGAGGGCACCACAGATACGCAGTATTTT
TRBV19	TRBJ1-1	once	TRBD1	CASRTDRVANTEAFF	TGTGCCAGTAGAACCGACAGGGTTGCGAACACTGAAGCTTTCTTT
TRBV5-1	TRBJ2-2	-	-	CASSLVGTGELFF	TGCGCCAGCAGCTTGGTTGGCACCGGGGAGCTGTTTTTT
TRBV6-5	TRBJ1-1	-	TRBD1	CASSWDRGNTEAFF	TGTGCCAGCAGTTGGGACAGGGGGAACACTGAAGCTTTCTTT
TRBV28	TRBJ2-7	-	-	CASNPPMASREQYF	TGTGCCAGCAACCCCCCGATGGCCTCTCGCGAGCAGTACTTC
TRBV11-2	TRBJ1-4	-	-	CASSLEGSTNEKLFF	TGTGCCAGCAGCTTAGAGGGTTCCACTAATGAAAAACTGTTTTTT
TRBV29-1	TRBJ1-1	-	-	CSVGWGDSEAFF	TGCAGCGTTGGTTGGGGGGATTCGGAAGCTTTCTTT
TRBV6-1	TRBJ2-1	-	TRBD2	CASSAPGLAGGGYNEQFF	TGTGCCAGCAGTGCCCCGGGACTAGCGGGGGGCGGATACAATGAGCAGTTCTTC
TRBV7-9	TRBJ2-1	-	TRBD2	CASSSPLAGAYNEQFF	TGTGCCAGCAGCTCCCCCCTTGCGGGGGCCTACAATGAGCAGTTCTTC
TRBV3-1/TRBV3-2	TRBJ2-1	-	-	CASSQVRADEQFF	TGTGCCAGCAGCCAAGTTAGGGCTGATGAGCAGTTCTTC
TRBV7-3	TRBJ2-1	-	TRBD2	CASSPTPSGGPNEQFF	TGTGCCAGCAGCCCTACACCTAGCGGGGGGCCCAATGAGCAGTTCTTC
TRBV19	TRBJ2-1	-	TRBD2	CASSMLGDYLYNKQFF	TGTGCCAGTAGTATGTTGGGGGACTACCTATACAATAAGCAGTTCTTC
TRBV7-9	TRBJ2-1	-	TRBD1	CASSPTGKPYNEQFF	TGTGCCAGCAGCCCGACAGGGAAACCCTACAATGAGCAGTTCTTC
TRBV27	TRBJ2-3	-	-	CASSSDQGADTQYF	TGTGCCAGCAGTTCGGACCAAGGAGCGGATACGCAGTATTTT
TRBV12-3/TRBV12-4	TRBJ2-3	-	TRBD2	CAIVGREEDTQYF	TGTGCCATCGTCGGGCGGGAGGAGGATACGCAGTATTTT
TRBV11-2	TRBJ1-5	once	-	CASSLVGAFNQPQHF	TGTGCCAGCAGCTTAGTTGGCGCGTTCAATCAGCCCCAGCATTTT
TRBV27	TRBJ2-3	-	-	CASGRGLGTQYF	TGTGCCAGCGGTCGGGGTCTAGGTACGCAGTATTTT
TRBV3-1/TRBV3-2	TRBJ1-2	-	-	CASSRGEGSYTF	TGTGCCAGCAGCCGGGGGGAGGGGAGCTACACCTTC
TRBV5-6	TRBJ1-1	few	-	CASSPNAGALNTEAFF	TGTGCCAGCAGCCCCAACGCGGGAGCACTGAACACTGAAGCTTTCTTT
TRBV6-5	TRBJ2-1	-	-	CASSYGLYNEQFF	TGTGCCAGCAGTTACGGCCTCTACAATGAGCAGTTCTTC
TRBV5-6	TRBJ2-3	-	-	CASSFTGTDTQYF	TGTGCCAGCAGCTTTACAGGGACCGATACGCAGTATTTT
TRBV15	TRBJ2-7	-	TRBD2	CATSTTPGLAGIGQYF	TGTGCCACCAGCACTACCCCGGGACTAGCGGGGATCGGGCAGTACTTC
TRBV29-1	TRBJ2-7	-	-	CSVGGLYEQYF	TGCAGCGTTGGGGGGCTGTACGAGCAGTACTTC
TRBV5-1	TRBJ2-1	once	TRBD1	CASHRGPNNEQFF	TGCGCCAGCCACAGGGGGCCTAACAATGAGCAGTTCTTC
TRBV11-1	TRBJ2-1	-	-	CASSSSPDSYNEQFF	TGTGCCAGCAGCTCCTCCCCGGACTCCTACAATGAGCAGTTCTTC
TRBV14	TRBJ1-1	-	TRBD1	CASSQRQGTEAFF	TGTGCCAGCAGCCAGAGACAGGGAACTGAAGCTTTCTTT
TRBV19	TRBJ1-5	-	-	CASSIARTEYSNQPQHF	TGTGCCAGTAGTATTGCCCGGACAGAATATAGCAATCAGCCCCAGCATTTT
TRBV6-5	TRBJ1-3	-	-	CASSYSRAGNTIYF	TGTGCCAGCAGTTACTCGCGAGCTGGAAACACCATATATTTT
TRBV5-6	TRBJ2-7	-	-	CASSLSGTNYEQYF	TGTGCCAGCAGCCTCTCCGGGACAAACTACGAGCAGTACTTC
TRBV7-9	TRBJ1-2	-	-	CASSLAEEAPGYTF	TGTGCCAGCAGCTTAGCGGAGGAAGCCCCTGGCTACACCTTC
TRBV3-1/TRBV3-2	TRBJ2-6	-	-	CASSQERGSFKANVLTF	TGTGCCAGCAGCCAAGAGAGGGGATCCTTTAAGGCCAACGTCCTGACTTTC